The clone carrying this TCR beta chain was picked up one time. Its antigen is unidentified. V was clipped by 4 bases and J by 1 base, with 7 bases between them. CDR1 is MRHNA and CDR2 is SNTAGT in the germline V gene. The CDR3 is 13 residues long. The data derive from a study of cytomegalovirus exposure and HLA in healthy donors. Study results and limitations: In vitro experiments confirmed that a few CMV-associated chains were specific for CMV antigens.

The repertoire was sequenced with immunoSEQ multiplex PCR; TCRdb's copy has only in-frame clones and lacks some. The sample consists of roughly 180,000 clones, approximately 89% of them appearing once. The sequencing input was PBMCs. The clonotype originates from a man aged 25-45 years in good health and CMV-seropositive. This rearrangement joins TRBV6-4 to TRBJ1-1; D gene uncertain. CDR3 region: CASSGTENTEAFF. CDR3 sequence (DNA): TGTGCCAGCAGTGGGACGGAGAACACTGAAGCTTTCTTT.